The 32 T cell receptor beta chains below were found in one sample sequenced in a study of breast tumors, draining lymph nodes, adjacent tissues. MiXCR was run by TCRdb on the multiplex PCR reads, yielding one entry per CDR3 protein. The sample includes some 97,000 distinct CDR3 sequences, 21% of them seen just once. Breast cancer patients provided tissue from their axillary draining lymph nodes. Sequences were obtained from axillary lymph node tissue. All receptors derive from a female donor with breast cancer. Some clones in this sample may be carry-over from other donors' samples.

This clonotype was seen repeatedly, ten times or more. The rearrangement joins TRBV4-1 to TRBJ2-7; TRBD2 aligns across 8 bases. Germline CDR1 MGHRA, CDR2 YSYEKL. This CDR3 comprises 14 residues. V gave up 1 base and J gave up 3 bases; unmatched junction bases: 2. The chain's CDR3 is CASSQGREVYEQYF. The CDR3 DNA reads TGCGCCAGCAGCCAAGGGCGGGAGGTCTACGAGCAGTACTTC.

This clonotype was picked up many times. The CDR3 region is CATSRDLGSHQPQHF. The DNA of the CDR3 is TGTGCCACCAGCAGAGATCTGGGAAGCCATCAGCCCCAGCATTTT. This chain uses TRBV15 with TRBJ1-5; D is unresolved. Trimming took 0 bases from V and 5 from J, leaving 11 bases between them. This CDR3 comprises 15 residues. CDR1 is LNHNV, CDR2 YYDKDF, per germline (reference sequence).

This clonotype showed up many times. This chain's CDR3 is CASTSGTVNSPLHF. The CDR3 DNA follows: TGTGCCAGCACCTCCGGGACGGTGAATTCACCCCTCCACTTT. This chain connects TRBV11-1 to TRBJ1-6, with D maybe TRBD1 (5 bases). The CDR3 length is 14 residues. V lost 7 bases to trimming and J lost 7 bases, with 14 bases between them. Germline CDR1 SGHAT, CDR2 FQDESV (reference sequence).

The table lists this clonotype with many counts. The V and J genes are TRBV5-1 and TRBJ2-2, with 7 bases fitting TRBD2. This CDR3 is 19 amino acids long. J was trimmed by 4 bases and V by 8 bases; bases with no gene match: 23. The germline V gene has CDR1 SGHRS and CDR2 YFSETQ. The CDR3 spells CASREYRAILAELTGELFF. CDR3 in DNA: TGCGCCAGTAGAGAGTATAGGGCGATTCTAGCGGAACTCACCGGGGAGCTGTTTTTT.

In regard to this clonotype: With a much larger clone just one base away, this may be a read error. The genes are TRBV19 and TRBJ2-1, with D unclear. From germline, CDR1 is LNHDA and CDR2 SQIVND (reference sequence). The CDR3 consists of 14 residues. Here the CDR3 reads CASSMRQINNEQLF. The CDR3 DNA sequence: TGTGCCAGTAGTATGAGGCAGATTAACAATGAGCAGCTCTTC.

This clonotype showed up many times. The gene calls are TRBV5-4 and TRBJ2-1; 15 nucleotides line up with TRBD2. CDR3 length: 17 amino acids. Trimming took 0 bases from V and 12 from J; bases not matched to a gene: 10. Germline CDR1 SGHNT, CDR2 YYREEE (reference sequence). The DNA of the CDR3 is TGTGCCAGCAGCTTGGGCCTTACGGGACTAGCGGGAGGAGGGCAGTTCTTC. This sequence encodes CASSLGLTGLAGGGQFF. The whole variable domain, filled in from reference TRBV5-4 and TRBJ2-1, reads ETGVTQSPTHLIKTRGQQVTLRCSSQSGHNTVSWYQQALGQGPQFIFQYYREEENGRGNFPPRFSGLQFPNYSSELNVNALELDDSALYLCASSLGLTGLAGGGQFFGPGTRLTVL.

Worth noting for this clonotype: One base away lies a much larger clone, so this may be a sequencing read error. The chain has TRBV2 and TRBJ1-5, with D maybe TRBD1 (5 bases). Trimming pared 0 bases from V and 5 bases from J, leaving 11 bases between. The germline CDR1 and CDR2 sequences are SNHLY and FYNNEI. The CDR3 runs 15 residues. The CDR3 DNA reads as TGTGCCAGCAGTGAAGCGGGTCGGGGCGATCAGCCCCAGCATTTT. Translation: CASSEAGRGDQPQHF.

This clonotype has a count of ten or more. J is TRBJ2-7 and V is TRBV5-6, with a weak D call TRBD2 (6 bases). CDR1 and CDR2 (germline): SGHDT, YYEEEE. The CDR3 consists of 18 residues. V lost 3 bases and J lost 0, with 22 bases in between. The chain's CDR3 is CASSSVGRGLGNSYEQYF. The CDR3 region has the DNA TGTGCCAGCAGCTCCGTAGGGCGGGGATTGGGGAACTCCTACGAGCAGTACTTC. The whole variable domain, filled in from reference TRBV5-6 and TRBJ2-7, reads DAGVTQSPTHLIKTRGQQVTLRCSPKSGHDTVSWYQQALGQGPQFIFQYYEEEERQRGNFPDRFSGHQFPNYSSELNVNALLLGDSALYLCASSSVGRGLGNSYEQYFGPGTRLTVT.

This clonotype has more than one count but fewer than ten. The CDR3 nucleotides read TGTGCCAGCAGCTTACGGGACAGCACAGATACGCAGTATTTT. It codes for CASSLRDSTDTQYF. V and J are TRBV11-2 and TRBJ2-3; D possibly matches TRBD1 or TRBD2 (5 bases each). V was clipped by 2 bases and J by 0 bases, with 6 bases between them. The V gene's germline CDR1 is SGHAT and CDR2 FQNNGV. This CDR3 contains 14 residues.

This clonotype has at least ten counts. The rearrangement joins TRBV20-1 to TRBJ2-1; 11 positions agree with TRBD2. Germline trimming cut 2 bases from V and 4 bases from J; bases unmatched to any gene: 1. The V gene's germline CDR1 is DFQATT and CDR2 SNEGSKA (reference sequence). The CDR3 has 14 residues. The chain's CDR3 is CSARLAGGYNEQFF. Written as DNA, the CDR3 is TGCAGTGCTAGACTAGCGGGGGGATACAATGAGCAGTTCTTC.

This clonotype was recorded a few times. The CDR3 DNA reads TGTGCCAGCTCAACCCCCCCTAGCAATGAGCAGTTCTTC. It specifies CASSTPPSNEQFF. The genes are TRBV18 and TRBJ2-1; D gene uncertain. The CDR3 is 13 residues long. The V gene lost 5 bases and the J gene lost 6 bases, with 11 bases spanning the gap. CDR1 is KGHSH, CDR2 LQKENI, per germline.

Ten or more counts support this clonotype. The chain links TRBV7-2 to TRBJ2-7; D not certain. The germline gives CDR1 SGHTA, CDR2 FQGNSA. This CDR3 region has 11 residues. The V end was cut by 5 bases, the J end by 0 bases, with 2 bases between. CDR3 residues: CASSRSYEQYF. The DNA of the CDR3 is TGTGCCAGCAGCCGCTCCTACGAGCAGTACTTC.

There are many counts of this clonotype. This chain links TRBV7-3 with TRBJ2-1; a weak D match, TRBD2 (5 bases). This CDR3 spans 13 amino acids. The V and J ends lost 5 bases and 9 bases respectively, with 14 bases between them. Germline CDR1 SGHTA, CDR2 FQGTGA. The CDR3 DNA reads TGTGCCAGCAGCATTAATAGGGAGTTTGAGCAGTTCTTC. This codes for CASSINREFEQFF. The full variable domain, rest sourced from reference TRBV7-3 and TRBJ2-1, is GAGVSQTPSNKVTEKGKYVELRCDPISGHTALYWYRQSLGQGPEFLIYFQGTGAADDSGLPNDRFFAVRPEGSVSTLKIQRTERGDSAVYLCASSINREFEQFFGPGTRLTVL.

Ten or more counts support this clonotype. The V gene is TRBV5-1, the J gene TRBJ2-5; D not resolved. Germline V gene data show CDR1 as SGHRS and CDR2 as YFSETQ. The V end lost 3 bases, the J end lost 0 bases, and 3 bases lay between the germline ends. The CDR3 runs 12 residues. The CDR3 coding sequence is TGCGCCAGCAGCTCGTACCAAGAGACCCAGTACTTC. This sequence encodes CASSSYQETQYF.

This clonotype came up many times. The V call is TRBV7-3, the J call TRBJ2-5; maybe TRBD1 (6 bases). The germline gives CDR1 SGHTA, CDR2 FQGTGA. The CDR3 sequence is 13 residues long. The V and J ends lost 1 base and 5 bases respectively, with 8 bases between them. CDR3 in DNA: TGTGCCAGCAGCTTAAGAAGGGGGGAGACCCAGTACTTC. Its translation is CASSLRRGETQYF.

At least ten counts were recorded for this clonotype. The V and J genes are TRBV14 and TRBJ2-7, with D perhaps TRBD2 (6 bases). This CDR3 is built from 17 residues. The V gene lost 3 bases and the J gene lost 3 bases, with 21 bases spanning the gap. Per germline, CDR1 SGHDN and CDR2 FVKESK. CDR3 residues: CASSHTSSVSHGYEQYF. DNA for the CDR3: TGTGCCAGCAGCCACACCTCTAGCGTGTCTCATGGCTACGAGCAGTACTTC.

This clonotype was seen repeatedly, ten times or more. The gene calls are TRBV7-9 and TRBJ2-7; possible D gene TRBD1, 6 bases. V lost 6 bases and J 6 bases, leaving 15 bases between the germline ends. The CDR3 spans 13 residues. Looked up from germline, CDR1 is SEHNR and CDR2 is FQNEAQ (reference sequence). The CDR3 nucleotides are TGTGCCAGCAGTCCCCCTAGACAGGCCGAGCAGTACTTC. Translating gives CASSPPRQAEQYF.

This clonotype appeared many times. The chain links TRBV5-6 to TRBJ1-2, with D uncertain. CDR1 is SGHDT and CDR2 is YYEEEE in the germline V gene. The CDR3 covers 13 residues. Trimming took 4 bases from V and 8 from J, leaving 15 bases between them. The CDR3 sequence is CASSPASWQGYTF. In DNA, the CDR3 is TGTGCCAGCAGCCCCGCCTCCTGGCAAGGCTACACCTTC.

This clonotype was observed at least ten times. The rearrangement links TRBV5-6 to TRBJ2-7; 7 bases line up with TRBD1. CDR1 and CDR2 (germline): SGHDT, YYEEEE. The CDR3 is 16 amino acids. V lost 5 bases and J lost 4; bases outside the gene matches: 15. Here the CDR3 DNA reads TGTGCCAGCAGAGAACGACCACAGGGGTTTACGTACGAGCAGTACTTC. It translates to CASRERPQGFTYEQYF.

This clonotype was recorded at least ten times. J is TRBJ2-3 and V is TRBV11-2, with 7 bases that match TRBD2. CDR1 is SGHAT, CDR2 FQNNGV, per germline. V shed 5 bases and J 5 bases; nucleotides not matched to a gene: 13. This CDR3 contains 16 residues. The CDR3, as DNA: TGTGCCAGCAGCCCCAGATCGGGGGGAAATAGAGATACGCAGTATTTT. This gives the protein CASSPRSGGNRDTQYF.

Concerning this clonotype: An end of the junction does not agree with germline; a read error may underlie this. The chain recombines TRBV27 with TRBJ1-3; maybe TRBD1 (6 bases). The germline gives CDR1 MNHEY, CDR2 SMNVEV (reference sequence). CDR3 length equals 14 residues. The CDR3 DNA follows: TGTGCCAGCCGGCCAGGGGATTCTGGAAACACCACATATTTT. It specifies CASRPGDSGNTTYF.

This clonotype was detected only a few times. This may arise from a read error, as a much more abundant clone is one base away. CDR3 nucleotides: TGTGCCAGCAGAAGACAGGGTTCGGCAGATACGCGGTATTTT. Protein sequence: CASRRQGSADTRYF. This chain connects TRBV7-2 to TRBJ2-3; 7 nucleotides agree with TRBD1. The CDR3 length is 14 residues. Per the germline V gene, CDR1 is SGHTA and CDR2 is FQGNSA.

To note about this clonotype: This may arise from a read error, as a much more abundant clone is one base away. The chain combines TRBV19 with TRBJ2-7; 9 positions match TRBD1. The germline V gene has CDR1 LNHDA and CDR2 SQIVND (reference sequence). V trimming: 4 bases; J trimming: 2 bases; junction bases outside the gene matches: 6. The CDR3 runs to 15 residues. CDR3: CASSRGTGLAYEQYF. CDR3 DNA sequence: TGTGCCAGTAGTAGGGGGACAGGGCTCGCCTACGAGCAGTACTTC.

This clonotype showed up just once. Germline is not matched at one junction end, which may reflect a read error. Here the CDR3 DNA reads TGTGACTGGAGTTCAGACGTGTGCTCTTCCGATCTTGGCTACACCTTC. Amino acids: CDWSSDVCSSDLGYTF. The chain couples TRBV30 to TRBJ1-2; the D is unclear. This CDR3 spans 16 amino acids. Germline CDR1 is GTSNPN and CDR2 is SVGIG (reference sequence).

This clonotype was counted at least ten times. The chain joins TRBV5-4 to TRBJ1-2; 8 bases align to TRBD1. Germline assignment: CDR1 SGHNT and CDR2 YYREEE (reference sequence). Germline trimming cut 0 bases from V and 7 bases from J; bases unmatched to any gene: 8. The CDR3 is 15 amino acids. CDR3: CASSLAGQGLRGYTF. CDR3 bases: TGTGCCAGCAGCTTGGCCGGACAGGGCCTCCGTGGCTACACCTTC.

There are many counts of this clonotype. CDR3 in DNA: TGTGCCAGCAGGGGTAGGACAGGCGACAATGAGCAGTTCTTC. Amino acid sequence: CASRGRTGDNEQFF. This chain uses TRBV9 with TRBJ2-1; TRBD1 agrees at 7 bases. CDR3 length equals 14 residues. Per germline, CDR1 SGDLS and CDR2 YYNGEE. V lost 5 bases to trimming and J lost 5 bases; unmatched junction nucleotides: 7.

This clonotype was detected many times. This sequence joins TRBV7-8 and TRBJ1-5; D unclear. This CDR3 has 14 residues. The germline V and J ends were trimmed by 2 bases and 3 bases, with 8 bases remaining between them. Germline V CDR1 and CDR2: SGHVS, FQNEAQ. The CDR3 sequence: CASSLSRDNQPQHF. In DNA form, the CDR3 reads TGTGCCAGCAGCTTATCTAGGGACAATCAGCCCCAGCATTTT.

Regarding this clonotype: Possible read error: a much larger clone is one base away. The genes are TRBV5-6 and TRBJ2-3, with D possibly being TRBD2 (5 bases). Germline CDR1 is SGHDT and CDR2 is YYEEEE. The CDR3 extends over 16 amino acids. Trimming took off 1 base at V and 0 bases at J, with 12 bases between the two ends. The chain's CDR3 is CASSLRLTGSTDTQYF. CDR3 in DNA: TGTGCCAGCAGCTTGAGACTAACGGGGAGCACAGATACGCAGTATTTT. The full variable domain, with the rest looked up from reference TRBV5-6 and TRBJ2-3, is DAGVTQSPTHLIKTRGQQVTLRCSPKSGHDTVSWYQQALGQGPQFIFQYYEEEERQRGNFPDRFSGHQFPNYSSELNVNALLLGDSALYLCASSLRLTGSTDTQYFGPGTRLTVL.

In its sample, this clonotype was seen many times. CDR3 region: CASSQDPAGGMETQYF. The CDR3 coding sequence is TGTGCCAGCAGCCAAGATCCAGCGGGGGGGATGGAGACCCAGTACTTC. The genes are TRBV4-2 and TRBJ2-5, with 10 bases fitting TRBD2. This CDR3 spans 16 amino acids. Looked up from germline, CDR1 is LGHNA and CDR2 is YNFKEQ. V was clipped by 0 bases and J by 5 bases; unmatched bases: 6.

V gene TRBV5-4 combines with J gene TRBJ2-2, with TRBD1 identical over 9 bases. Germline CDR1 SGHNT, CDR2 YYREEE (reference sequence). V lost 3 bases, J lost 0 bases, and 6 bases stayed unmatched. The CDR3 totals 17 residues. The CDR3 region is CASSSPRDRANTGELFF. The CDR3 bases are TGTGCCAGCAGCTCGCCCCGGGACAGGGCGAACACCGGGGAGCTGTTTTTT.

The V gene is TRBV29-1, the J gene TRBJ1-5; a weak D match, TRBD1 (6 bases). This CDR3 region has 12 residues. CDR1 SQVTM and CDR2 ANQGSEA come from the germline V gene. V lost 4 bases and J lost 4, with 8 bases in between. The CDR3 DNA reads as TGCAGCGTTGGAGGGGGGAATCAGCCCCAGCATTTT. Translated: CSVGGGNQPQHF.

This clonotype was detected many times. CDR3 DNA: TGCGCCAGCAGCCCATGGGCAGGGGGTAGCGGCTACACCTTC. As protein: CASSPWAGGSGYTF. The rearrangement links TRBV5-1 to TRBJ1-2, with TRBD1 identical over 7 bases. CDR1 is SGHRS and CDR2 is YFSETQ in the germline V gene. There are 14 residues in the CDR3. The V and J ends lost 4 bases and 8 bases, in that order; junction bases with no gene match: 11.